Below, one T cell receptor (beta chain) is given with its context. This sample was taken from a study of blood T cell repertoires in COVID-19. Study-wide context: Some COVID-19 samples were acute and others convalescent; all came from the United States, Italy and Spain. T cells, B-cell-depleted T cells, or PBMCs supplied cDNA or gDNA.

Original analysis: How many nucleated cells were present was estimated from reference gene primer amplification. This table comes from immunoSEQ multiplex PCR, and its TCRdb copy is limited to in-frame clones, with some not included. That table supplies the V and J calls and clone size; D and trimming were determined from the DNA. The sample has 110,000 to 150,000 clones; more than 80% are singletons. This TCR came from an elderly woman with acute or convalescent COVID-19. Sequencing input: peripheral blood.

The CDR3 loop reads CASSQGGWDQPQHF. The CDR3 nucleotides read TGTGCCAGCAGCCAAGGCGGGTGGGATCAGCCCCAGCATTTT. The chain employs TRBV3-1 (or the pseudogene TRBV3-2) and TRBJ1-5; D is unclear. Looked up from germline, CDR1 is LGHDT and CDR2 is YNNKEL (reference sequence). The CDR3 contains 14 residues. With 1 base removed from V and 5 bases from J, the gap between germline ends came to 9 bases.